This passage covers 2 T cell receptor beta chains from one sample sequenced in a study of blood T cell repertoires in COVID-19. Only in-frame clones appear in the TCRdb table, and some are missing; sequencing was by immunoSEQ multiplex PCR. The sample yields 150,000 to 200,000 clones, 86% seen once. The sequenced material came from peripheral blood. These receptors were obtained from a young man with acute or convalescent COVID-19.

This chain uses TRBV7-9 with TRBJ2-7, with 9 bases identical to TRBD2. This CDR3 spans 16 amino acids. Germline V lookup: CDR1 SEHNR, CDR2 FQNEAQ (reference sequence). The J segment lost 0 bases and the V segment lost 5 bases, leaving 8 bases of the junction unmatched. DNA for the CDR3: TGTGCCAGCAGCAAAGGACTAGCGCCCAGCTCCTACGAGCAGTACTTC. It is translated as CASSKGLAPSSYEQYF.

This sequence joins TRBV19 and TRBJ1-1, with no clear D. Trimming cost V 3 bases and J 1 base, with 12 bases left between them. The germline V gene encodes CDR1 LNHDA and CDR2 SQIVND (reference sequence). The CDR3 spans 15 residues. The CDR3 sequence: CASSMYSGGNTEAFF. CDR3 nucleotide sequence: TGTGCCAGTAGTATGTACTCCGGTGGGAACACTGAAGCTTTCTTT.